The following is a TCR beta chain sequence with its context. The ends were cut back, 5 bases at V and 2 bases at J, with 10 bases in the middle. The CDR3 length is 14 residues. The germline V gene has CDR1 LNHDA and CDR2 SQIVND (reference sequence). The table came from immunoSEQ multiplex PCR; TCRdb's copy has only in-frame clones and leaves some out. The data hold about 68,000 clones, with about 90% observed a single time. The data were obtained in a study of OX40 agonist ivuxolimab in advanced cancers. The wider study: The dose-escalation cohort was about 80% male, with a mean age of about 56 years, ranging about 20 to 85.

The TCR comes from an adult with an advanced solid tumor such as melanoma, head and neck, liver or kidney cancer. The J gene is TRBJ1-5, the V gene TRBV19; D is uncertain. The material was CD4+ or CD8+ T cells sorted from blood, obtained in a trial of the OX40 agonist ivuxolimab. CDR3 sequence reads: CASSFESGNQPQHF. CDR3 sequence (DNA): TGTGCCAGTAGTTTCGAATCTGGCAATCAGCCCCAGCATTTT. Combining the CDR3 with reference TRBV19 and TRBJ1-5 gives the whole variable domain DGGITQSPKYLFRKEGQNVTLSCEQNLNHDAMYWYRQDPGQGLRLIYYSQIVNDFQKGDIAEGYSVSREKKESFPLTVTSAQKNPTAFYLCASSFESGNQPQHFGDGTRLSIL.